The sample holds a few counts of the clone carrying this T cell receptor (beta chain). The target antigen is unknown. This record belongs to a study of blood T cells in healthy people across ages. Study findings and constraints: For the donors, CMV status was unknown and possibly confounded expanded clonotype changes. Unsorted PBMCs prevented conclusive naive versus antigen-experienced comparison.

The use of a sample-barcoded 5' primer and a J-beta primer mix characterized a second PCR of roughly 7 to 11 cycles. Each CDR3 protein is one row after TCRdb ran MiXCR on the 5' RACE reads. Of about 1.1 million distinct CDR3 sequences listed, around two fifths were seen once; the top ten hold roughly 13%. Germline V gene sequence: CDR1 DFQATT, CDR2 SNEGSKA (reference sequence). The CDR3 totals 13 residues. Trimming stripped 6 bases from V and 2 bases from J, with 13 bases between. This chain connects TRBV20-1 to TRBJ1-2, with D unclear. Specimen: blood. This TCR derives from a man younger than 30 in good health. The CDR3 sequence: CSADPGRNYGYTF. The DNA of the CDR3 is TGCAGTGCGGATCCAGGACGGAACTATGGCTACACCTTC.